The sequence of this T cell receptor beta chain was determined in a study of T cell repertoires in cytomegalovirus infection (dated by TCRdb to the late 2010s). Looking at the study overall: The peptide stimulations were aimed at well-studied HLA-B-restricted epitopes as well as recently identified HLA-C-restricted CMV epitopes, whose presentation resists viral immunomodulation. The HLA type of each donor mattered for the analysis, because public TCR beta signatures pointed to carriage of CMV infection along with the matching HLA type. Results the study describes overall, beyond this receptor: The ex vivo response was dominated by HLA-C-restricted CMV-specific TCR beta clonotypes, and the single most frequent clonotype in two of eight donors was supplied by these HLA-C-restricted clonotypes. In both this cohort and an independent roughly 350-donor cohort, the cumulative frequency of public TCR beta family members distinguished carriers of CMV infection plus the relevant HLA type.

Sequencer: Illumina HiSeq 1500. Through fastp at Q25 and MiXCR, TCRdb rebuilt clones from the public reads, retaining in-frame beta chains. Rows matching on CDR3 protein sequence are summarized as one entry with the most common DNA and genes. The sample yields fewer than 950,000 distinct CDR3 sequences; 32% were counted once. The ten top clones hold under 15% of the sample. This clonotype was counted a few times. Its specific antigen is unknown. Base qualities are not at hand, and no much larger clone is one base apart. Taken with the paper, the label for treatment or condition translates to: in vitro stimulation with specific CMV peptide epitopes to enrich CMV-specific T cells. Reading from cysteine to phenylalanine, the CDR3 counts 13 amino acids. The CDR3 DNA has 39 bases and is translated from base 1. V and J are truncated by 4 bases and 2 bases respectively, leaving an intervening sequence of 11 bases. The germline V gene encodes CDR1 SQVTM and CDR2 ANQGSEA.

This clonotype was obtained from a human donor in good health (CMV status not recorded). Some clones in this sample may be carry-over from other donors' samples. The chain uses TRBV29-1 and TRBJ1-2; the best D guess is TRBD1, with 5 bases matching. This material consisted of cultured CD8+ T cells from PBMCs, taken from culture after CMV antigen stimulation. The bases read TGCAGCGTTGTGCCGGGACGGAACTATGGCTACACCTTC. This gives the protein CSVVPGRNYGYTF.